This TCR beta chain was profiled in a study of shared clonotypes between healthy human individuals. Looking at the study overall: Each donor had three CD4 naive, three CD4 memory, two CD8 naive and one CD8 memory plate. Study-level points and caveats: Generally, naive subsets (rather than memory subsets) showed larger estimated richness.

Deep was the level at which the assay was run. Data came from immunoSEQ multiplex PCR; TCRdb stores just in-frame clones and leaves some out. The table records some 1,400,000 clones, roughly 96% of them present only once. CD4+ cells yielded CD45RA+ naive and CD45RA-negative memory subsets. V dropped 1 base and J dropped 5 bases, with 2 bases sitting between them. Germline V gives CDR1 SGHTA, CDR2 FQGNSA. CDR3 length: 11 residues. This clone was seen only a few times. Its antigen is undetermined. The same CDR3 arises from other DNA sequences in this sample as well. Input material: naive CD4+ T cells sorted from blood. Subset denoted: CD45RA+ positively selected. This sequence originates from a man in his thirties or forties in good health. This chain joins TRBV7-2 and TRBJ1-2; D remains ambiguous. CDR3 sequence (DNA): TGTGCCAGCAGCTTAGAGTATGGCTACACCTTC. Translated: CASSLEYGYTF. The full variable domain, in which reference TRBV7-2 and TRBJ1-2 provide the parts outside the CDR3, is GAGVSQSPSNKVTEKGKDVELRCDPISGHTALYWYRQSLGQGLEFLIYFQGNSAPDKSGLPSDRFSAERTGGSVSTLTIQRTQQEDSAVYLCASSLEYGYTFGSGTRLTVV.